This is a list of T cell receptor beta chains from one sample in a study of T cells in tumors after PD-1 blockade. Generated by immunoSEQ multiplex PCR, the TCRdb table keeps only in-frame clones and is missing some. The table has 50,000 to 75,000 clones, around 67% seen once. The source was PBMCs, collected after anti-PD-1 treatment. Source of these receptors: a human donor with basal cell carcinoma. CDR3s include the opening cysteine and the closing phenylalanine or tryptophan. Fields, in order: clone size, J gene, D gene, V gene, CDR3 protein, CDR3 DNA. A D gene is named only where the DNA matches it firmly. Some rows have no size entry. The others give once, few or many, or a class for an expanded clone.

NA,TRBJ2-7,TRBD1,TRBV6-6,CASSRGGQGKDYEQYF,TGTGCCAGCAGTCGAGGAGGACAGGGGAAAGACTACGAGCAGTACTTC
NA,TRBJ1-4,TRBD1,TRBV3-1/TRBV3-2,CASSNPGQGNEKLFF,TGTGCCAGCAGCAATCCGGGACAGGGAAATGAAAAACTGTTTTTT
few,TRBJ1-1,TRBD1,TRBV6-4,CASSTEGGPAVNTEAFF,TGTGCCAGCAGCACTGAAGGGGGCCCGGCGGTGAACACTGAAGCTTTCTTT
NA,TRBJ1-3,NA,TRBV11-1,CASSSRTAGNTIYF,TGTGCCAGCAGCTCCCGAACGGCTGGAAACACCATATATTTT
NA,TRBJ2-1,NA,TRBV30,CAWSEGSYNEQFF,TGTGCCTGGAGTGAGGGTTCCTACAATGAGCAGTTCTTC
NA,TRBJ1-1,NA,TRBV6-5,CASSLLSAETEAFF,TGTGCCAGCAGTTTATTAAGTGCCGAGACTGAAGCTTTCTTT
NA,TRBJ2-4,NA,TRBV21-1,CASSPGTYTTGAKNIQYF,TGTGCCAGCAGCCCTGGGACATACACAACTGGGGCCAAAAACATTCAGTACTTC
many,TRBJ1-5,NA,TRBV7-8,CASSLLGAVNQPQHF,TGTGCCAGCAGCCTTTTGGGGGCCGTCAATCAGCCCCAGCATTTT
once,TRBJ2-1,TRBD2,TRBV9,CASSARGGLGNEQFF,TGTGCCAGCAGCGCACGGGGGGGCCTGGGCAATGAGCAGTTCTTC
NA,TRBJ2-5,NA,TRBV13,CASSLAWGETQYF,TGTGCCAGCAGCTTAGCGTGGGGAGAGACCCAGTACTTC
once,TRBJ1-2,TRBD1,TRBV19,CASSMDRDGNYGYTF,TGTGCCAGTAGTATGGACAGGGACGGAAACTATGGCTACACCTTC
once,TRBJ2-2,TRBD2,TRBV7-9,CASSPHSSGANTGELFF,TGTGCCAGCAGCCCCCACTCTAGCGGAGCGAACACCGGGGAGCTGTTTTTT
NA,TRBJ2-3,NA,TRBV6-6,CASSLMRADTQYF,TGTGCCAGCAGTTTGATGCGCGCAGATACGCAGTATTTT
few,TRBJ2-2,TRBD2,TRBV3-1/TRBV3-2,CASTRGKTGELFF,TGTGCCAGCACGCGGGGGAAGACCGGGGAGCTGTTTTTT
once,TRBJ2-2,NA,TRBV21-1,CASSKSTGPNTGELFF,TGTGCCAGCAGCAAATCGACAGGACCGAACACCGGGGAGCTGTTTTTT
NA,TRBJ2-2,NA,TRBV5-6,CASSLELQAGQRNTGELFF,TGTGCCAGCAGCTTGGAGCTCCAAGCCGGGCAGAGGAACACCGGGGAGCTGTTTTTT
NA,TRBJ2-7,NA,TRBV30,CAWSRTQVYEQYF,TGTGCCTGGAGCCGGACTCAAGTCTACGAGCAGTACTTC
NA,TRBJ2-7,TRBD2,TRBV4-1,CASSLTPGGYEQYF,TGCGCCAGCAGCCTTACCCCGGGGGGTTACGAGCAGTACTTC
NA,TRBJ1-4,NA,TRBV28,CASSARTPGNEKLFF,TGTGCCAGCAGTGCCAGGACACCCGGAAATGAAAAACTGTTTTTT
NA,TRBJ2-2,TRBD1,TRBV27,CASSKPKGQTTGELFF,TGTGCCAGCAGCAAACCCAAGGGACAGACCACCGGGGAGCTGTTTTTT
once,TRBJ2-1,NA,TRBV24-1,CATRGGPSYNEQFF,TGTGCCACCAGGGGGGGCCCTTCTTACAATGAGCAGTTCTTC
NA,TRBJ2-7,NA,TRBV5-1,CASSLSPDSSYEQYF,TGCGCCAGCAGTTTGTCTCCCGATTCCTCCTACGAGCAGTACTTC
NA,TRBJ2-1,NA,TRBV5-6,CASSLAGRVNEQFF,TGTGCCAGCAGCTTGGCTGGCAGGGTCAATGAGCAGTTCTTC
many,TRBJ2-6,NA,TRBV15,CATSRDAGAGANVLTF,TGTGCCACCAGCAGAGATGCAGGGGCTGGGGCCAACGTCCTGACTTTC
NA,TRBJ2-5,NA,TRBV7-9,CASSFSGTRQGTQETQYF,TGTGCCAGCAGCTTTAGCGGGACGAGACAGGGGACCCAAGAGACCCAGTACTTC
NA,TRBJ1-6,TRBD1,TRBV3-1/TRBV3-2,CASVDRDRNSPLHF,TGTGCCAGCGTCGACAGGGACCGTAATTCACCCCTCCACTTT
NA,TRBJ1-1,NA,TRBV12-3/TRBV12-4,CASSLLGSTEAFF,TGTGCCAGCAGTTTGCTAGGGAGCACTGAAGCTTTCTTT
NA,TRBJ2-7,TRBD2,TRBV4-1,CATSQEGRGGAGEQYF,TGCGCCACCAGCCAAGAAGGGCGCGGGGGGGCGGGAGAGCAGTACTTC
NA,TRBJ2-5,TRBD1,TRBV24-1,CATSDPIRDRDETQYF,TGTGCCACCAGTGACCCAATACGGGACAGGGATGAGACCCAGTACTTC
NA,TRBJ1-6,NA,TRBV27,CASSRETYNSPLHF,TGTGCCAGCAGCCGTGAGACTTATAATTCACCCCTCCACTTT
NA,TRBJ1-3,NA,TRBV5-4,CASRPSKDGNTIYF,TGTGCCAGCAGACCCTCTAAGGATGGAAACACCATATATTTT
NA,TRBJ1-2,NA,TRBV30,CAFSLQSGGYTF,TGTGCTTTCTCCCTTCAATCGGGTGGCTACACCTTC
NA,TRBJ1-2,NA,TRBV6-5,CASSRSTGANYGYTF,TGTGCCAGCAGTCGGTCGACGGGAGCTAACTATGGCTACACCTTC
NA,TRBJ2-5,NA,TRBV3-1/TRBV3-2,CASRHWTEQETQYF,TGTGCCAGCAGGCACTGGACAGAGCAAGAGACCCAGTACTTC
NA,TRBJ1-2,NA,TRBV6-6,CASSYSYGYTF,TGTGCCAGCAGTTACTCCTATGGCTACACCTTC
once,TRBJ2-7,NA,TRBV25-1,CASSGRATRDEQYF,TGTGCCAGCAGTGGTCGAGCCACCCGGGACGAGCAGTACTTC
few,TRBJ1-2,NA,TRBV4-1,CATSGSSPVPTNYGYTF,TGCGCCACCTCAGGGAGCAGCCCCGTACCAACTAACTATGGCTACACCTTC
NA,TRBJ2-7,TRBD2,TRBV5-4,CASSPGTSGDVYEQYF,TGTGCCAGCAGCCCGGGGACTAGCGGGGATGTGTACGAGCAGTACTTC
NA,TRBJ1-2,NA,TRBV5-4,CASSLLVNYGYTF,TGTGCCAGCAGCTTGTTGGTTAACTATGGCTACACCTTC
NA,TRBJ2-2,NA,TRBV7-9,CASSFRPGELFF,TGTGCCAGCAGCTTCCGCCCCGGGGAGCTGTTTTTT
NA,TRBJ2-4,TRBD1,TRBV18,CASSPGTGSNIQYF,TGTGCCAGCTCACCAGGGACAGGGTCTAACATTCAGTACTTC
NA,TRBJ1-2,TRBD1,TRBV6-5,CASRHSGTVWYGYTF,TGTGCCAGCAGACACTCCGGGACAGTCTGGTACGGCTACACCTTC
NA,TRBJ1-1,NA,TRBV10-3,CAIRDGGRDTEAFF,TGTGCCATCAGAGACGGGGGCAGGGACACTGAAGCTTTCTTT
few,TRBJ2-7,NA,TRBV2,CASRQNAYEQYF,TGTGCCAGCAGACAGAATGCCTACGAGCAGTACTTC
NA,TRBJ2-1,TRBD1,TRBV5-1,CASSYRQGLYNEQFF,TGCGCCAGCAGCTACCGACAGGGTCTCTACAATGAGCAGTTCTTC